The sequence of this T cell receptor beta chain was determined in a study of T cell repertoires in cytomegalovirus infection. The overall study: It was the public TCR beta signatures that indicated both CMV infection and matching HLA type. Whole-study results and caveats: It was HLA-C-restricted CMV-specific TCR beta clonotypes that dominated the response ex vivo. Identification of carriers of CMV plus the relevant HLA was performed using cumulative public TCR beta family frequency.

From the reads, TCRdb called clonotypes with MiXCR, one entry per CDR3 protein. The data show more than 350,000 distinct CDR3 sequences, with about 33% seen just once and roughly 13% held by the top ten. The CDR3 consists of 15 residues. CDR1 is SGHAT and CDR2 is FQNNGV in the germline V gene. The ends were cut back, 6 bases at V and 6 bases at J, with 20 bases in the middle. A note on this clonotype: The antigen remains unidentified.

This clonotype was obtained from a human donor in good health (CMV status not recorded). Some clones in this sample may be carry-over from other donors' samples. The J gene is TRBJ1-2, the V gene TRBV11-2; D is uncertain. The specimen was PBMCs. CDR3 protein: CASSHLTGEHDGYTF. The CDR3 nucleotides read TGTGCCAGCAGTCACCTGACGGGTGAACACGATGGCTACACCTTC. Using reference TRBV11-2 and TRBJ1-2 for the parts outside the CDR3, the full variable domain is EAGVAQSPRYKIIEKRQSVAFWCNPISGHATLYWYQQILGQGPKLLIQFQNNGVVDDSQLPKDRFSAERLKGVDSTLKIQPAKLEDSAVYLCASSHLTGEHDGYTFGSGTRLTVV.